These T cell receptor beta chains were read from a single sample in a study of CD8 T cells in ankylosing spondylitis. TCRdb redid the calling of the 5' RACE reads with MiXCR, one entry per CDR3 protein. Among 500,000 to 550,000 distinct CDR3 sequences listed, approximately 12% were seen once. Sequencing input: blood, either unsorted or a sorted T cell fraction (not recorded which). The receptors come from a male donor with ankylosing spondylitis. Each CDR3 is given with its conserved first and last residue. Each record gives: J gene, V gene, D gene, clone size, CDR3 protein, CDR3 DNA. D genes are given only for firm matches. Size values are once, few and many counts, or a class for expanded clones, and some rows have none.

j_gene: TRBJ2-1
v_gene: TRBV21-1
d_gene: .
abundance: few
CDR3aa: CASSKGAEEVNSYNEQFF
CDR3nt: TGTGCCAGCAGCAAAGGAGCAGAGGAAGTTAACTCCTACAATGAGCAGTTCTTC

j_gene: TRBJ1-5
v_gene: TRBV5-6
d_gene: .
abundance: few
CDR3aa: CASSLAPQGGQPQHF
CDR3nt: TGTGCCAGCAGCTTGGCCCCACAGGGCGGTCAGCCCCAGCATTTT

j_gene: TRBJ1-1
v_gene: TRBV3-1
d_gene: TRBD1
abundance: .
CDR3aa: CASSHAQTGGITEAFF
CDR3nt: TGTGCCAGCAGCCACGCCCAGACAGGGGGCATCACTGAAGCTTTCTTT

j_gene: TRBJ2-1
v_gene: TRBV20-1
d_gene: .
abundance: few
CDR3aa: CSAFRDSYNEQFF
CDR3nt: TGCAGTGCTTTCAGGGATTCCTACAATGAGCAGTTCTTC

j_gene: TRBJ2-1
v_gene: TRBV28
d_gene: TRBD2
abundance: .
CDR3aa: CASTGRPNNEQFF
CDR3nt: TGTGCCAGCACCGGGAGGCCCAACAATGAGCAGTTCTTC

j_gene: TRBJ2-3
v_gene: TRBV20-1
d_gene: .
abundance: .
CDR3aa: CSARDIGGGDTQYF
CDR3nt: TGCAGTGCTAGAGATATCGGGGGTGGGGATACGCAGTATTTT

j_gene: TRBJ2-7
v_gene: TRBV5-1
d_gene: .
abundance: few
CDR3aa: CASSFDAGAHYEQYF
CDR3nt: TGCGCCAGCAGCTTCGATGCGGGGGCCCACTACGAGCAGTACTTC

j_gene: TRBJ2-7
v_gene: TRBV24-1
d_gene: .
abundance: few
CDR3aa: CATSDLGHGSEQYF
CDR3nt: TGTGCCACCAGTGATCTGGGACACGGGAGCGAGCAGTACTTC

j_gene: TRBJ2-1
v_gene: TRBV24-1
d_gene: .
abundance: .
CDR3aa: CATSDLHYNEQFF
CDR3nt: TGTGCCACCAGTGATTTGCATTACAATGAGCAGTTCTTC

j_gene: TRBJ1-1
v_gene: TRBV12-3/TRBV12-4
d_gene: .
abundance: .
CDR3aa: CASRLRDNMNTEAFF
CDR3nt: TGTGCCAGCAGACTCCGGGACAACATGAACACTGAAGCTTTCTTT

j_gene: TRBJ1-1
v_gene: TRBV29-1
d_gene: .
abundance: .
CDR3aa: CSVRTGDGAEAFF
CDR3nt: TGCAGCGTTCGAACCGGGGACGGGGCTGAAGCTTTCTTT

j_gene: TRBJ2-3
v_gene: TRBV7-6
d_gene: .
abundance: many
CDR3aa: CATKLRGTDTQYF
CDR3nt: TGTGCCACCAAGCTAAGGGGCACAGATACGCAGTATTTT

j_gene: TRBJ2-7
v_gene: TRBV7-9
d_gene: .
abundance: few
CDR3aa: CASSLARTKLYEQYF
CDR3nt: TGTGCCAGCAGCTTAGCTCGGACCAAACTTTACGAGCAGTACTTC

j_gene: TRBJ2-2
v_gene: TRBV5-1
d_gene: .
abundance: .
CDR3aa: CASSLYWNTGELFF
CDR3nt: TGCGCCAGCAGCTTGTACTGGAACACCGGGGAGCTGTTTTTT

j_gene: TRBJ1-2
v_gene: TRBV7-9
d_gene: TRBD1
abundance: few
CDR3aa: CASSLTLRDRAEGYTF
CDR3nt: TGTGCCAGCAGCTTAACCCTTCGGGACAGGGCGGAGGGCTACACCTTC

j_gene: TRBJ1-1
v_gene: TRBV5-1
d_gene: .
abundance: many
CDR3aa: CASSPDRPTTEAFF
CDR3nt: TGCGCCAGCAGTCCTGACAGGCCTACCACTGAAGCTTTCTTT

j_gene: TRBJ2-3
v_gene: TRBV11-1
d_gene: .
abundance: few
CDR3aa: CASSPQRSQSGSTDTQYF
CDR3nt: TGTGCCAGCAGCCCCCAAAGGTCACAGTCGGGGAGCACAGATACGCAGTATTTT

j_gene: TRBJ2-1
v_gene: TRBV30
d_gene: TRBD2
abundance: .
CDR3aa: CAWRLIGTSGDSSYNEQFF
CDR3nt: TGTGCCTGGAGGCTAATCGGGACTAGCGGGGACAGCTCCTACAATGAGCAGTTCTTC

j_gene: TRBJ2-5
v_gene: TRBV7-9
d_gene: .
abundance: .
CDR3aa: CASRSYQETQYF
CDR3nt: TGTGCCAGCAGGTCATACCAAGAGACCCAGTACTTC

j_gene: TRBJ2-5
v_gene: TRBV20-1
d_gene: .
abundance: few
CDR3aa: CSARVLLGETQYF
CDR3nt: TGCAGTGCTAGGGTCCTACTTGGGGAGACCCAGTACTTC

j_gene: TRBJ1-1
v_gene: TRBV18
d_gene: .
abundance: few
CDR3aa: CASSPLGEGTEAFF
CDR3nt: TGTGCCAGCTCCCCACTAGGGGAGGGCACTGAAGCTTTCTTT

j_gene: TRBJ2-7
v_gene: TRBV20-1
d_gene: .
abundance: few
CDR3aa: CSAPPKRETEQYF
CDR3nt: TGCAGTGCCCCTCCGAAACGGGAGACCGAGCAGTACTTC

j_gene: TRBJ2-2
v_gene: TRBV2
d_gene: .
abundance: few
CDR3aa: CASSLLRAGELFF
CDR3nt: TGTGCCAGCAGCCTCCTAAGGGCCGGGGAGCTGTTTTTT

j_gene: TRBJ1-2
v_gene: TRBV14
d_gene: .
abundance: .
CDR3aa: CASSQGEGWSYGYTF
CDR3nt: TGTGCCAGCAGCCAAGGAGAGGGGTGGTCGTATGGCTACACCTTC

j_gene: TRBJ1-6
v_gene: TRBV12-3/TRBV12-4
d_gene: .
abundance: .
CDR3aa: CASSSAGNKNSPLHF
CDR3nt: TGTGCCAGCAGTTCCGCGGGGAATAAAAATTCACCCCTCCACTTT

j_gene: TRBJ2-3
v_gene: TRBV14
d_gene: .
abundance: .
CDR3aa: CASKDGGRGQDTQYF
CDR3nt: TGTGCCAGCAAGGATGGAGGGAGGGGGCAAGATACGCAGTATTTT

j_gene: TRBJ1-1
v_gene: TRBV29-1
d_gene: .
abundance: once
CDR3aa: CSVDGKALNTEAFF
CDR3nt: TGCAGCGTTGATGGAAAGGCGCTAAACACTGAAGCTTTCTTT

j_gene: TRBJ2-5
v_gene: TRBV13
d_gene: .
abundance: few
CDR3aa: CASSLDLAGKTQYF
CDR3nt: TGTGCCAGCAGCTTAGATCTAGCCGGAAAGACCCAGTACTTC

j_gene: TRBJ1-2
v_gene: TRBV5-6
d_gene: .
abundance: .
CDR3aa: CASSLYAGTNYGYTF
CDR3nt: TGTGCCAGCAGCTTGTATGCGGGTACTAACTATGGCTACACCTTC

j_gene: TRBJ2-3
v_gene: TRBV12-3/TRBV12-4
d_gene: .
abundance: .
CDR3aa: CASSQTTSGTDSQYF
CDR3nt: TGTGCCAGCAGCCAGACTACCAGCGGCACAGATTCGCAGTATTTT

j_gene: TRBJ1-2
v_gene: TRBV5-1
d_gene: .
abundance: .
CDR3aa: CASSLGRLRDGYTF
CDR3nt: TGCGCCAGCAGCTTGGGCCGACTGCGAGATGGCTACACCTTC

j_gene: TRBJ1-1
v_gene: TRBV25-1
d_gene: .
abundance: .
CDR3aa: CASSESLGVNTEAFF
CDR3nt: TGTGCCAGCAGTGAAAGTTTAGGGGTGAACACTGAAGCTTTCTTT

j_gene: TRBJ1-5
v_gene: TRBV3-1
d_gene: .
abundance: many
CDR3aa: CASSQVPGGNQPQHF
CDR3nt: TGTGCCAGCAGCCAAGTACCGGGGGGCAATCAGCCCCAGCATTTT

j_gene: TRBJ2-3
v_gene: TRBV19
d_gene: .
abundance: few
CDR3aa: CASKEGNTDTQYF
CDR3nt: TGTGCCAGTAAGGAGGGGAACACAGATACGCAGTATTTT

j_gene: TRBJ2-1
v_gene: TRBV20-1
d_gene: .
abundance: many
CDR3aa: CSALQDSYNEQFF
CDR3nt: TGCAGTGCTCTCCAGGATTCCTACAATGAGCAGTTCTTC

j_gene: TRBJ2-2
v_gene: TRBV5-1
d_gene: .
abundance: .
CDR3aa: CASSLGQHTGGLFF
CDR3nt: TGCGCCAGCAGCTTGGGACAGCACACCGGGGGGCTGTTTTTT

j_gene: TRBJ1-2
v_gene: TRBV20-1
d_gene: .
abundance: few
CDR3aa: CSATDKSYGYTF
CDR3nt: TGCAGTGCAACTGACAAGTCGTATGGCTACACCTTC

j_gene: TRBJ1-5
v_gene: TRBV29-1
d_gene: .
abundance: .
CDR3aa: CSVETQPNQPQHF
CDR3nt: TGCAGCGTTGAGACGCAGCCCAATCAGCCCCAGCATTTT

j_gene: TRBJ1-6
v_gene: TRBV3-1
d_gene: .
abundance: many
CDR3aa: CASARGGIDSPLHF
CDR3nt: TGTGCCAGCGCTCGAGGGGGAATCGATTCACCCCTCCACTTT

j_gene: TRBJ2-3
v_gene: TRBV7-7
d_gene: .
abundance: .
CDR3aa: CASSPTFATDTQYF
CDR3nt: TGTGCCAGCAGCCCAACTTTTGCCACAGATACGCAGTATTTT